Reported below is one T cell receptor (beta chain). In the original processing: From reference gene primer amplification, estimates of nucleated cell counts were derived. The repertoire was sequenced with immunoSEQ multiplex PCR; TCRdb's copy has only in-frame clones and lacks some. For V, J and clone size, that table is used; D and trimming come from the DNA. The sample has around 150,000 clones, 80% to 90% seen once. The source of the sample is a study of blood T cell repertoires in COVID-19. Study details: Spain, Italy and the United States supplied samples that represented acute and convalescent COVID-19. In each case, the material was cDNA or gDNA derived from T cells, B-cell-depleted T cells, or PBMCs.

The CDR3 contains 11 residues. What was sequenced was peripheral blood. The chain has TRBV21-1 and TRBJ2-7; the D call TRBD2 from the table was never checked on the DNA. TRBV21-1 is recorded as a pseudogene. The TCR comes from a man between 60 and 75 years old with acute or convalescent COVID-19. DNA of the CDR3: TGTGCCAGCAGCAGAATAGGGAGGCAGTACTTC. Protein product: CASSRIGRQYF.